This T cell receptor (beta chain) was profiled in a study of cytomegalovirus exposure and HLA in healthy donors. Study findings and constraints: Within the data, a cluster of highly shared sequence variants was likely a sequencing artifact. Per published accounts, TCR beta sequences correctly predicted the HLA-A and HLA-B alleles of most subjects.

Germline V gene sequence: CDR1 SGHNT, CDR2 YYREEE (reference sequence). The CDR3 length is 13 residues. After removal of 5 bases from V and 8 bases from J, the junction contained 2 bases not matched to a gene. As for the donors, each was a healthy bone marrow donor. Use of 60 Vbeta and 13 Jbeta primers characterized the PCR. Profiling relied on immunoSEQ multiplex PCR, and the TCRdb table lists in-frame clones only, not all of them. Counted here are roughly 140,000 clones, 70% occurring once; the ten biggest clones make up 1.5% to 2%. This clone was seen more than once but under ten times. Its antigen is unidentified.

Sequencing was carried out using PBMCs. The V and J genes are TRBV5-4 and TRBJ1-4; 11 bases agree with TRBD1. This TCR came from a woman aged 25 to 39 in good health and CMV-seronegative. In nucleotides, the CDR3 is TGTGCCAGCAGGCGGGACAGGGGGGAAAAACTGTTTTTT. It yields the protein CASRRDRGEKLFF.